One sample yielded the 30 T cell receptor beta chains listed below, sequenced in a study of T cell responses to AZD1222 COVID-19 vaccine. This table comes from immunoSEQ multiplex PCR, and its TCRdb copy is limited to in-frame clones, with some not included. The data show more than 70,000 clones, more than 75% seen once. The starting material was peripheral blood, obtained on day 0 of AZD1222 vaccination. The receptors were sampled from an adult in good health.

This sequence joins TRBV3-1 (or the pseudogene TRBV3-2) and TRBJ2-7; D is ambiguous. Germline V gene lookup returns CDR1 LGHDT and CDR2 YNNKEL (reference sequence). CDR3 length: 13 amino acids. V gave up 2 bases and J gave up 6 bases, with 11 bases separating them. This CDR3 is CASSQTHPVEQYF. CDR3 bases: TGTGCCAGCAGCCAAACCCACCCGGTCGAGCAGTACTTC.

In its sample, this clone was seen once. The chain has TRBV19 and TRBJ2-2, with D tentatively TRBD2 (6 bases). V lost 7 bases and J lost 6, with 24 bases in between. The CDR3 is 17 residues long. Germline CDR1 reads LNHDA; CDR2 reads SQIVND (reference sequence). Here the CDR3 reads CASKAFEEGRIPGELFF. CDR3 in DNA: TGTGCCAGTAAAGCCTTTGAGGAGGGAAGGATTCCCGGGGAGCTGTTTTTT. Supplemented by reference TRBV19 and TRBJ2-2, the full variable domain reads DGGITQSPKYLFRKEGQNVTLSCEQNLNHDAMYWYRQDPGQGLRLIYYSQIVNDFQKGDIAEGYSVSREKKESFPLTVTSAQKNPTAFYLCASKAFEEGRIPGELFFGEGSRLTVL.

The chain employs TRBV11-3 and TRBJ1-1, with no clear D. The CDR3 runs 12 residues. Germline V gene lookup returns CDR1 SGHNT and CDR2 YENEEA. Between the trimmed V and J ends, which lost 1 base and 5 bases, there was a span of 5 bases. Here the CDR3 reads CASSLVGTEAFF. CDR3 in DNA: TGTGCCAGCAGCTTAGTGGGGACTGAAGCTTTCTTT.

This rearrangement joins TRBV7-2 to TRBJ2-7, with 9 bases matching TRBD2. Per the germline V gene, CDR1 is SGHTA and CDR2 is FQGNSA. The CDR3 covers 15 residues. J gave up 5 bases and V 6 bases, and 11 bases lay outside the gene matches. CDR3 nucleotides: TGTGCCAGCAGGCCCGTGGGCGGGAGGGGCAACGAGCAGTACTTC. Protein product: CASRPVGGRGNEQYF.

V is TRBV29-1 and J is TRBJ1-2; 7 positions match TRBD1. With V trimmed by 6 bases and J by 4 bases, 5 bases remained unmatched. Germline V gene sequence: CDR1 SQVTM, CDR2 ANQGSEA. The CDR3 consists of 12 residues. The DNA of the CDR3 is TGCAGCGTGGGACAGTCTGCCTATGGCTACACCTTC. This codes for CSVGQSAYGYTF.

V gene TRBV14 combines with J gene TRBJ2-7; TRBD2 aligns across 9 bases. Germline lookup yields CDR1 SGHDN and CDR2 FVKESK. V shed 10 bases and J 3 bases; nucleotides not matched to a gene: 7. The CDR3 length is 13 residues. The CDR3 DNA sequence: TGTGCCAACCGAGCGGGGGGCCTCTACGAGCAGTACTTC. Protein product: CANRAGGLYEQYF.

In DNA, the CDR3 is TGCGCCAGCAGCGGGCGGACTAGCGGAAACACCGGGGAGCTGTTTTTT. Its translation: CASSGRTSGNTGELFF. The chain joins TRBV5-1 to TRBJ2-2; 10 bases are a match to TRBD2. V lost 4 bases, J lost 2 bases, and 5 bases stayed unmatched. CDR3 length: 16 amino acids. Germline V gives CDR1 SGHRS, CDR2 YFSETQ.

The rearrangement uses TRBV9 and TRBJ2-2; no clear D. V lost 7 bases, J lost 3 bases, and 10 bases lay in between. Per germline, CDR1 SGDLS and CDR2 YYNGEE. The CDR3 is 13 amino acids. The CDR3 here is CASGIMDTGELFF. Here the CDR3 DNA reads TGTGCCAGCGGTATCATGGACACCGGGGAGCTGTTTTTT.

The gene calls are TRBV12-3 or TRBV12-4 and TRBJ2-7; tentatively, D is TRBD1 (5 bases). The CDR3 loop spans 13 amino acids. Trimming took 5 bases from V and 6 from J, leaving 14 bases between them. CDR3 sequence reads: CASSLGQRGEQYF. The CDR3 nucleotides read TGTGCCAGCAGTCTAGGACAAAGAGGCGAGCAGTACTTC.

The rearrangement joins TRBV6-1 to TRBJ2-7, with D possibly called TRBD1 or TRBD2 (5 bases each). There are 14 residues in the CDR3. The germline V gene encodes CDR1 MNHNS and CDR2 SASEGT. Trimming stripped 1 base from V and 12 bases from J, with 19 bases between. The CDR3 reads CASSEVRGVASTYF. The CDR3 region has the DNA TGTGCCAGCAGTGAAGTTCGAGGGGTGGCTTCAACGTACTTC.

The chain uses TRBV30 and TRBJ2-5, with 8 nucleotides matching TRBD2. The CDR3 consists of 13 residues. CDR1 is GTSNPN and CDR2 is SVGIG in the germline V gene (reference sequence). V shed 4 bases, J shed 5 bases, and the junction held 6 bases outside the gene matches. CDR3 protein: CAWNPGLDETQYF. The CDR3 DNA reads TGTGCCTGGAACCCGGGACTAGATGAGACCCAGTACTTC.

The chain links TRBV4-2 to TRBJ2-1; tentatively, D is TRBD1 or TRBD2 (6 bases each). Per the germline V gene, CDR1 is LGHNA and CDR2 is YNFKEQ. The CDR3 contains 15 residues. Trimming cost V 4 bases and J 6 bases, with 16 bases left between them. CDR3 in DNA: TGTGCCAGCAGCCTGGAAGGGGGGCAGAGCAATGAGCAGTTCTTC. Encoded protein: CASSLEGGQSNEQFF.

In DNA form, the CDR3 reads TGTGCCAGCAGCTTCCTTGGACAGCCCAATCAGCCCCAGCATTTT. Protein product: CASSFLGQPNQPQHF. The V gene is TRBV5-6, the J gene TRBJ1-5, with TRBD1 as a possible D gene (6 bases). The CDR3 consists of 15 residues. Trimming took 2 bases from V and 3 from J, leaving 12 bases between them. Germline assignment: CDR1 SGHDT and CDR2 YYEEEE.

V gene TRBV7-2 combines with J gene TRBJ2-5; 12 nucleotides match TRBD2. Per the germline V gene, CDR1 is SGHTA and CDR2 is FQGNSA. Trimming took 6 bases from V and 5 from J; bases not matched to a gene: 7. The CDR3 sequence is 15 residues long. The CDR3 loop reads CASRLRTSGEETQYF. CDR3 DNA sequence: TGTGCCAGCAGGTTAAGGACTAGCGGGGAGGAGACCCAGTACTTC.

The chain employs TRBV29-1 and TRBJ2-7; 8 bases line up with TRBD2. Germline CDR1 and CDR2: SQVTM and ANQGSEA. CDR3 length equals 15 residues. The junction had 8 bases not matched to a gene; V was cut back by 2 bases and J by 2 bases. CDR3 coding DNA: TGCAGCGTTGAATCCCCGGGAGGGGCCCCCTACGAGCAGTACTTC. Translated: CSVESPGGAPYEQYF.

V is TRBV5-6 and J is TRBJ1-4; possible D gene TRBD1, 5 bases. The ends were cut back, 2 bases at V and 8 bases at J, with 13 bases in the middle. The CDR3 has 14 residues. Looked up from germline, CDR1 is SGHDT and CDR2 is YYEEEE. The CDR3 DNA is TGTGCCAGCAGCTTACCGGGATGGGGGGAAAAACTGTTTTTT. It translates to CASSLPGWGEKLFF.

The CDR3: CASRRTSGVYEQYF. The CDR3 DNA sequence: TGTGCCAGCAGGAGGACTAGCGGAGTCTACGAGCAGTACTTC. V gene TRBV6-5 combines with J gene TRBJ2-7; the match to TRBD2 covers 10 bases. Germline CDR1 reads MNHEY; CDR2 reads SVGAGI. Germline trimming cut 6 bases from V and 3 bases from J; bases unmatched to any gene: 5. The CDR3 is 14 amino acids.

The chain employs TRBV24-1 and TRBJ1-2; D gene uncertain. The CDR3 totals 13 residues. CDR1 and CDR2 (germline): KGHDR, SFDVKD. Trimming took 5 bases from V and 5 from J, leaving 11 bases between them. The CDR3 DNA reads TGTGCCACCAGTGGGGGAACTGCTTATGGCTACACCTTC. This codes for CATSGGTAYGYTF.

The rearrangement links TRBV30 to TRBJ1-2; TRBD1 aligns across 9 bases. Looked up from germline, CDR1 is GTSNPN and CDR2 is SVGIG (reference sequence). CDR3 length equals 12 residues. Germline trimming cut 6 bases from V and 7 bases from J; bases unmatched to any gene: 6. CDR3 protein: CACTGGSFGYTF. CDR3 nucleotide sequence: TGTGCCTGCACAGGGGGCAGCTTTGGCTACACCTTC.

V is TRBV12-3 or TRBV12-4 and J is TRBJ2-5; D is uncertain. The CDR3 is 12 residues long. Trimming removed 8 bases from V and 5 bases from J, with 12 bases in between. CDR3 bases: TGTGCCAGCCGGTGGGGAAGCGAGACCCAGTACTTC. As protein: CASRWGSETQYF.

This chain uses TRBV10-3 with TRBJ2-5; D may be TRBD2 (5 bases). Germline CDR1 is ENHRY and CDR2 is SYGVKD. This CDR3 is built from 14 residues. V lost 0 bases and J 5 bases, leaving 10 bases between the germline ends. CDR3 nucleotides: TGTGCCATCAGTGAGTCGGTGGAGCGGGAGACCCAGTACTTC. This gives the protein CAISESVERETQYF.

The V call is TRBV18, the J call TRBJ2-7, with 7 bases identical to TRBD1. V lost 3 bases, J lost 5 bases, and 10 bases stayed unmatched. Germline assignment: CDR1 KGHSH and CDR2 LQKENI. The CDR3 covers 15 residues. For the CDR3, the DNA is TGTGCCAGCTCACCTACTACAGGGGCTCGGAACGAGCAGTACTTC. Translation gives CASSPTTGARNEQYF.

The chain uses TRBV13 and TRBJ2-7, with D tentatively TRBD1 (6 bases). The germline V gene has CDR1 PRHDT and CDR2 FYEKMQ (reference sequence). This CDR3 has 19 residues. Trimming took 2 bases from V and 2 from J, leaving 25 bases between them. The CDR3 nucleotides are TGTGCCAGCAGCTTATCCGGGACACGCTCAACAACTGAAACCTACGAGCAGTACTTC. Protein sequence: CASSLSGTRSTTETYEQYF. The full variable domain, with the rest looked up from reference TRBV13 and TRBJ2-7, is AAGVIQSPRHLIKEKRETATLKCYPIPRHDTVYWYQQGPGQDPQFLISFYEKMQSDKGSIPDRFSAQQFSDYHSELNMSSLELGDSALYFCASSLSGTRSTTETYEQYFGPGTRLTVT.

The chain uses TRBV19 and TRBJ1-2, with unresolved D. V lost 7 bases and J lost 11, with 8 bases in between. This CDR3 region has 9 residues. Germline assignment: CDR1 LNHDA and CDR2 SQIVND (reference sequence). The CDR3 DNA reads TGTGCCAGTATTGGGTCTTACACCTTC. Amino acids: CASIGSYTF.

The chain joins TRBV11-2 to TRBJ2-7; D is undetermined. Trimming stripped 5 bases from V and 5 bases from J, with 22 bases between. The germline V gene encodes CDR1 SGHAT and CDR2 FQNNGV. CDR3 length: 16 amino acids. The CDR3 DNA follows: TGTGCCAGCAGCCTCATAAGTCCCTCGGGCAACAACGAGCAGTACTTC. It specifies CASSLISPSGNNEQYF.

The CDR3 bases are TGCGCCAGCAGCGGTCTCACAGGGGTAAGTGAGCAGTTCTTC. Translating gives CASSGLTGVSEQFF. The chain combines TRBV5-1 with TRBJ2-1, with 7 bases matching TRBD1. The CDR3 spans 14 residues. Germline CDR1 and CDR2: SGHRS and YFSETQ. Germline trimming cut 4 bases from V and 9 bases from J; bases unmatched to any gene: 10. The variable domain in full, completed from reference TRBV5-1 and TRBJ2-1, reads KAGVTQTPRYLIKTRGQQVTLSCSPISGHRSVSWYQQTPGQGLQFLFEYFSETQRNKGNFPGRFSGRQFSNSRSEMNVSTLELGDSALYLCASSGLTGVSEQFFGPGTRLTVL.

The chain couples TRBV10-3 to TRBJ1-5; no firm D call. This CDR3 spans 14 amino acids. Trimming took off 6 bases at V and 3 bases at J, with 12 bases between the two ends. Germline V gene lookup returns CDR1 ENHRY and CDR2 SYGVKD. CDR3 sequence reads: CAISDGSINQPQHF. The CDR3 region has the DNA TGTGCCATCAGCGATGGGTCCATCAATCAGCCCCAGCATTTT.

In this sample, this clone turned up once. This chain connects TRBV4-1 to TRBJ2-1; unclear D gene. Germline CDR1 reads MGHRA; CDR2 reads YSYEKL. The CDR3 totals 19 residues. V was cut by 5 bases and J by 1 base, with 24 bases left in between. The chain's CDR3 is CASSDSHVNTPTSYNEQFF. In DNA, the CDR3 is TGCGCCAGCAGCGACTCCCATGTGAACACTCCGACTTCCTACAATGAGCAGTTCTTC.

The chain carries TRBV7-3 and TRBJ2-3, with 7 bases aligning to TRBD2. The germline gives CDR1 SGHTA, CDR2 FQGTGA. V lost 2 bases to trimming and J lost 4 bases; unmatched junction nucleotides: 6. This CDR3 region has 15 residues. The CDR3 loop reads CASSLSTSWADTQYF. The CDR3, as DNA: TGTGCCAGCAGCTTATCGACTAGCTGGGCAGATACGCAGTATTTT.

The chain has TRBV7-9 and TRBJ1-2; weak D call: TRBD1 (6 bases). The CDR3 has 16 residues. Germline V gene sequence: CDR1 SEHNR, CDR2 FQNEAQ (reference sequence). The V gene lost 4 bases and the J gene lost 7 bases, with 22 bases spanning the gap. The CDR3 loop reads CASSSVEGVRDGGYTF. DNA for the CDR3: TGTGCCAGCAGCTCGGTTGAGGGGGTCAGGGATGGTGGCTACACCTTC.